A few counts support the clone carrying this T cell receptor (beta chain). Antigen: not known. This specimen belongs to a study of T cell repertoires in cytomegalovirus infection. Germline loops: CDR1 MGHRA, CDR2 YSYEKL. This CDR3 spans 13 amino acids. The V gene lost 4 bases and the J gene lost 4 bases, with 10 bases spanning the gap. Via MiXCR, TCRdb re-called the reads, giving one row per CDR3 protein. The data show 830,000 or so distinct CDR3 sequences, 30% to 35% seen once. Source: cultured CD8+ T cells from PBMCs, taken from culture after CMV antigen stimulation. This sequence originates from a human donor in good health (CMV status not recorded). Some clones in this sample may be carry-over from other donors' samples. The gene calls are TRBV4-1 and TRBJ1-2; no clear D. This chain's CDR3 is CASSLVLTYGYTF. The CDR3 DNA is TGCGCCAGCAGCCTCGTCTTGACCTATGGCTACACCTTC.